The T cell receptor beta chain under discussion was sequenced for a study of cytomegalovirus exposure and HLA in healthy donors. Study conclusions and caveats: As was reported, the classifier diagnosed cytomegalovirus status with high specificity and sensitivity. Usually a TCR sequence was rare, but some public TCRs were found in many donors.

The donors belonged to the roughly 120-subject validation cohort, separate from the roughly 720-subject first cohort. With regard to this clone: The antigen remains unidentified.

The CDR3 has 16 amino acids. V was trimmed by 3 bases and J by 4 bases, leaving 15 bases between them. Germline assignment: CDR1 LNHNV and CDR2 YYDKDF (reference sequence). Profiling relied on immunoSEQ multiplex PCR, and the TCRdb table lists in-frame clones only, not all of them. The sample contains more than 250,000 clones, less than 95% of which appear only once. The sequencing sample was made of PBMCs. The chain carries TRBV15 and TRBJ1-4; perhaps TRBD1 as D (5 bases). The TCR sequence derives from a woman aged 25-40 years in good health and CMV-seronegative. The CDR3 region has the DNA TGTGCCACCAGCAGGCCGGGACGGGAAAATAATGAAAAACTGTTTTTT. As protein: CATSRPGRENNEKLFF.